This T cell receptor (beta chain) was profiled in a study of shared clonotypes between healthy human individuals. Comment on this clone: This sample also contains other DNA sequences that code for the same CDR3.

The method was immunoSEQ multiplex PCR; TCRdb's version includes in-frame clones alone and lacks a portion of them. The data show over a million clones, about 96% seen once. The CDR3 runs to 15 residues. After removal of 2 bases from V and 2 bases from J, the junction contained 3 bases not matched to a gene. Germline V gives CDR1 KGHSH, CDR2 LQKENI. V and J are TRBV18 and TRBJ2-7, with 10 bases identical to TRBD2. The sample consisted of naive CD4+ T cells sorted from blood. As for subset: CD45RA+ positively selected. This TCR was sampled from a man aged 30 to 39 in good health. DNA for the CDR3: TGTGCCAGCTCACCAGGGCTAGCGGGAGCCTACGAGCAGTACTTC. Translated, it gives CASSPGLAGAYEQYF.